This passage covers 6 T cell receptor beta chains from one sample sequenced in a study of T cell responses to AZD1222 COVID-19 vaccine. Libraries were prepared by immunoSEQ multiplex PCR; TCRdb keeps only in-frame clonotypes and omits some of them. The sample records 100,000 to 150,000 clones, roughly 89% being singletons. Sequencing used peripheral blood, obtained on day 0 of MenACWY control vaccination. Receptors were obtained from an adult in good health.

This clone was counted between two and nine times. V and J are TRBV19 and TRBJ1-5, with TRBD1 identical over 10 bases. V lost 4 bases to trimming and J lost 7 bases; unmatched junction nucleotides: 7. Germline CDR1 LNHDA, CDR2 SQIVND (reference sequence). The CDR3 sequence is 15 residues long. CDR3 amino acids: CASSTGDRGEQPQHF. DNA of the CDR3: TGTGCCAGTAGTACAGGGGACAGGGGCGAGCAGCCCCAGCATTTT. The whole variable domain, remainder taken from reference TRBV19 and TRBJ1-5, is DGGITQSPKYLFRKEGQNVTLSCEQNLNHDAMYWYRQDPGQGLRLIYYSQIVNDFQKGDIAEGYSVSREKKESFPLTVTSAQKNPTAFYLCASSTGDRGEQPQHFGDGTRLSIL.

The CDR3 protein is CASSLQGGREQYF. As DNA, the CDR3 is TGTGCCAGCAGCTTGCAAGGAGGGCGCGAGCAGTACTTC. The V gene is TRBV5-4, the J gene TRBJ2-7; a possible D gene is TRBD2 (6 bases). In germline, CDR1 is SGHNT, CDR2 YYREEE (reference sequence). CDR3 size: 13 residues. Trimming shortened V by 1 base and J by 6 bases, and 11 bases separated the two germline ends.

The chain is built from TRBV27 and TRBJ1-4; a possible D gene is TRBD1 (5 bases). This CDR3 is built from 14 residues. Between the trimmed V and J ends, which lost 3 bases and 8 bases, there was a span of 13 bases. Germline-derived CDR1 and CDR2 are MNHEY and SMNVEV (reference sequence). CDR3 residues: CASSFYQGREKLFF. The CDR3 DNA reads as TGTGCCAGCAGTTTTTACCAGGGTCGAGAAAAACTGTTTTTT.

The rearrangement joins TRBV6-5 to TRBJ2-7; D is perhaps TRBD2 (6 bases). Germline CDR1 and CDR2: MNHEY and SVGAGI. The ends were cut back, 6 bases at V and 3 bases at J, with 12 bases in the middle. The length of the CDR3 is 13 residues. The CDR3 sequence is CASRGYSGYEQYF. The CDR3 DNA sequence: TGTGCCAGCAGGGGATATAGCGGCTACGAGCAGTACTTC.

This clone was seen only once. The chain couples TRBV11-3 to TRBJ1-1; 7 bases line up with TRBD1. Germline V lookup: CDR1 SGHNT, CDR2 YENEEA. J was trimmed by 5 bases and V by 1 base; bases with no gene match: 7. The CDR3 runs 15 residues. CDR3 sequence (DNA): TGTGCCAGCAGCTTAGGTAACTCAGGGGGTACTGAAGCTTTCTTT. Translated, it gives CASSLGNSGGTEAFF. The full variable domain, rest sourced from reference TRBV11-3 and TRBJ1-1, is EAGVVQSPRYKIIEKKQPVAFWCNPISGHNTLYWYLQNLGQGPELLIRYENEEAVDDSQLPKDRFSAERLKGVDSTLKIQPAELGDSAVYLCASSLGNSGGTEAFFGQGTRLTVV.

The chain is built from TRBV2 and TRBJ1-1, with D possibly TRBD1 on 5 matching bases. The V gene lost 4 bases and the J gene lost 1 base, with 10 bases spanning the gap. CDR1 is SNHLY and CDR2 is FYNNEI in the germline V gene. The CDR3 is 14 residues long. CDR3 sequence (DNA): TGTGCCAGCAGTGGTTGGGGGGGGAACACTGAAGCTTTCTTT. Translating gives CASSGWGGNTEAFF.